These 32 T cell receptor beta chains were sequenced from one sample in a study of blood T cell repertoires in COVID-19. Profiled with immunoSEQ multiplex PCR; TCRdb holds only in-frame clones, not every one. The repertoire includes roughly 250,000 clones, about nine tenths of them detected once, and 3% sits in the top ten. The material sequenced was PBMCs or T cells enriched from blood (not recorded which). These receptors came from a woman aged 50 to 60 who had recovered from COVID-19.

This sequence joins TRBV20-1 and TRBJ2-1, with 8 bases matching TRBD2. In germline, CDR1 is DFQATT, CDR2 SNEGSKA (reference sequence). Unmatched junction bases numbered 7, after V lost 3 bases and J lost 0 bases. The CDR3 covers 16 residues. CDR3 sequence (DNA): TGCAGTGCTAGTTCCCGGGAGGGCTACTCCTACAATGAGCAGTTCTTC. Protein product: CSASSREGYSYNEQFF.

The DNA for the CDR3 is TGTGCCAGCAGCACCGGACAGGGGGGCACTGAAGCTTTCTTT. It yields the protein CASSTGQGGTEAFF. The chain employs TRBV21-1 and TRBJ1-1; the D call in the table, TRBD1, was not verified against the DNA. TRBV21-1 is given as a pseudogene. The CDR3 loop spans 14 amino acids.

The chain carries TRBV28 and TRBJ1-2; no definite D call. In germline, CDR1 is MDHEN, CDR2 SYDVKM. This CDR3 is built from 16 residues. V gave up 2 bases and J gave up 4 bases, with 17 bases separating them. CDR3 loop: CASSLVALAGSYGYTF. DNA for the CDR3: TGTGCCAGCAGTTTAGTGGCTCTGGCAGGTAGCTATGGCTACACCTTC.

V usage is TRBV23-1 and J usage is TRBJ1-5; the D is unclear. TRBV23-1 is classed as an ORF, of uncertain function. This CDR3 is built from 13 residues. Deletions cut 7 bases from V and 5 bases from J, with 12 bases between. The CDR3 bases are TGCGCCAGCACCATTAGCCGGGATCAGCCCCAGCATTTT. This gives the protein CASTISRDQPQHF.

There are a few counts of this clone. The chain links TRBV30 to TRBJ2-7; 11 positions agree with TRBD2. CDR3 length: 13 residues. V was clipped by 6 bases and J by 2 bases; unmatched bases: 3. The germline CDR1 and CDR2 sequences are GTSNPN and SVGIG (reference sequence). The CDR3 region is CACLAGGTYEQYF. CDR3 nucleotides: TGTGCCTGCTTAGCGGGAGGGACCTACGAGCAGTACTTC.

The gene calls are TRBV28 and TRBJ2-7; TRBD1 matches 7 bases. CDR1 and CDR2 (germline): MDHEN, SYDVKM. Trimming took 7 bases from V and 5 from J; bases not matched to a gene: 8. The CDR3 covers 13 residues. CDR3 nucleotide sequence: TGTGCCAGCACCGAGAGGGGGCGCGACGAGCAGTACTTC. This encodes CASTERGRDEQYF.

CDR3 DNA sequence: TGTGCCAGCAGTGTTAAGCTGAGCCAAGAGACCCAGTACTTC. Its translation: CASSVKLSQETQYF. The rearrangement uses TRBV28 and TRBJ2-5; D is unclear. Germline CDR1 MDHEN, CDR2 SYDVKM. The CDR3 is 14 amino acids. V was cut by 5 bases and J by 1 base, with 11 bases left in between.

The rearrangement joins TRBV7-2 to TRBJ1-2; D uncertain. The CDR3 length is 13 residues. V was shortened by 4 bases and J by 1 base, with 7 bases between the two germline ends. Germline assignment: CDR1 SGHTA and CDR2 FQGNSA. CDR3 DNA: TGTGCCAGCAGCTCGACACTTAACTATGGCTACACCTTC. This gives the protein CASSSTLNYGYTF.

The chain joins TRBV20-1 to TRBJ1-1; 9 nucleotides align to TRBD1. This CDR3 region has 16 residues. With V trimmed by 3 bases and J by 4 bases, 12 bases remained unmatched. Germline V gene data show CDR1 as DFQATT and CDR2 as SNEGSKA (reference sequence). CDR3 in DNA: TGCAGTGCTAGTAAATGGGGACAGGGATACGGCACTGAAGCTTTCTTT. This translates into CSASKWGQGYGTEAFF.

A few counts support this clone. This chain uses TRBV7-2 with TRBJ1-5; D might be TRBD1 (5 bases). Germline CDR1 SGHTA, CDR2 FQGNSA. Trimming shortened V by 8 bases and J by 1 base, and 12 bases separated the two germline ends. CDR3 size: 14 residues. CDR3 nucleotides: TGTGCCAGCGGAGGGGATTGGAGCAATCAGCCCCAGCATTTT. Residues: CASGGDWSNQPQHF.

J is TRBJ1-4 and V is TRBV6-5; D is perhaps TRBD1 (5 bases). V lost 0 bases to trimming and J lost 7 bases, with 12 bases between them. The CDR3 length is 15 residues. CDR1 is MNHEY and CDR2 is SVGAGI in the germline V gene. In nucleotides, the CDR3 is TGTGCCAGCAGTTACTCGTTCCAGGGTGGTGAAAAACTGTTTTTT. This gives the protein CASSYSFQGGEKLFF.

In this sample, this clone turned up once. The chain carries TRBV20-1 and TRBJ2-7; weak D call: TRBD2 (5 bases). CDR1 is DFQATT and CDR2 is SNEGSKA in the germline V gene (reference sequence). This CDR3 has 12 amino acids. Deletions cut 3 bases from V and 2 bases from J, with 8 bases between. CDR3 sequence (DNA): TGCAGTGCTAGTCGGGATACCTACGAGCAGTACTTC. The encoded protein is CSASRDTYEQYF.

This chain connects TRBV3-1 (or the pseudogene TRBV3-2) to TRBJ1-4; a weak D match, TRBD1 (6 bases). V shed 3 bases and J shed 0 bases, with 17 bases lying between them. Germline CDR1 and CDR2: LGHDT and YNNKEL (reference sequence). CDR3 length equals 18 residues. CDR3 loop: CASSQERGALTTNEKLFF. In DNA, the CDR3 is TGTGCCAGCAGCCAGGAGCGGGGGGCTTTAACAACTAATGAAAAACTGTTTTTT.

J is TRBJ1-1 and V is TRBV28, with 8 positions matching TRBD1. Germline CDR1 is MDHEN and CDR2 is SYDVKM. Unmatched junction bases numbered 15, after V lost 4 bases and J lost 11 bases. There are 15 residues in the CDR3. The CDR3 here is CASSYQGARRVSAFF. In DNA form, the CDR3 reads TGTGCCAGCAGTTACCAGGGGGCCCGCCGCGTAAGCGCTTTCTTT.

V usage is TRBV7-6 and J usage is TRBJ2-3, with 9 nucleotides matching TRBD2. The J segment lost 3 bases and the V segment lost 1 base, leaving 5 bases of the junction unmatched. Germline V gene lookup returns CDR1 SGHVS and CDR2 FNYEAQ. CDR3 length: 16 residues. The CDR3 loop is CASSLVPAGGTDTQYF. The CDR3 DNA reads TGTGCCAGCAGCTTAGTACCGGCGGGAGGGACAGATACGCAGTATTTT.

This CDR3 reads CASSIQRERRETQYF. The CDR3 nucleotides are TGTGCCAGCAGCATCCAGCGGGAGAGGCGAGAGACCCAGTACTTC. V usage is TRBV7-2 and J usage is TRBJ2-5, with 8 bases fitting TRBD2. The CDR3 is 15 residues long. V lost 5 bases, J lost 4 bases, and 9 bases stayed unmatched. The germline gives CDR1 SGHTA, CDR2 FQGNSA.

The chain links TRBV11-3 to TRBJ2-1; tentative D call: TRBD1 (6 bases). The CDR3 is made up of 15 amino acids. Germline V CDR1 and CDR2: SGHNT, YENEEA. Trimming removed 5 bases from V and 6 bases from J, with 17 bases in between. The CDR3 loop reads CASSQGGWSGNEQFF. DNA of the CDR3: TGTGCCAGCAGCCAAGGGGGTTGGTCTGGCAATGAGCAGTTCTTC.

J is TRBJ2-3 and V is TRBV7-2; 16 positions match TRBD2. After removal of 5 bases from V and 4 bases from J, the junction contained 12 bases not matched to a gene. The germline V gene encodes CDR1 SGHTA and CDR2 FQGNSA. This CDR3 has 19 amino acids. As DNA, the CDR3 is TGTGCCAGCAGCCCCCGGGGACTAGCGGGAGGGCCGCGGGCAGATACGCAGTATTTT. Translation gives CASSPRGLAGGPRADTQYF.

The V gene is TRBV7-3, the J gene TRBJ1-4; TRBD1 matches at 7 bases. The J segment lost 3 bases and the V segment lost 1 base, leaving 11 bases of the junction unmatched. Germline CDR1 reads SGHTA; CDR2 reads FQGTGA. The CDR3 has 18 residues. CDR3 sequence (DNA): TGTGCCAGCAGCTTAAGGATCCGGGACAGTCGATCTAATGAAAAACTGTTTTTT. It specifies CASSLRIRDSRSNEKLFF.

Here the CDR3 DNA reads TGTGCCAGCAGCCAGGGACAGGGGTATGGCTACACCTTC. This encodes CASSQGQGYGYTF. This rearrangement joins TRBV5-4 to TRBJ1-2; 10 bases are shared with TRBD1. After removal of 4 bases from V and 5 bases from J, the junction contained 2 bases not matched to a gene. The CDR3 loop spans 13 amino acids. CDR1 SGHNT and CDR2 YYREEE come from the germline V gene (reference sequence).

CDR3 sequence reads: CASRVSIYTEAFF. CDR3 in DNA: TGTGCCAGCAGGGTGAGCATATACACTGAAGCTTTCTTT. The V gene is TRBV12-3 or TRBV12-4, the J gene TRBJ1-1; D not resolved. V dropped 6 bases and J dropped 3 bases, with 11 bases sitting between them. This CDR3 contains 13 residues.

This chain joins TRBV6-4 and TRBJ1-2; D gene uncertain. CDR1 is MRHNA, CDR2 SNTAGT, per germline. V was trimmed by 6 bases and J by 2 bases, leaving 13 bases between them. The CDR3 runs to 14 residues. CDR3 nucleotides: TGTGCCAGCAGACGACAACCAGGAAACTATGGCTACACCTTC. It codes for CASRRQPGNYGYTF.

The J gene is TRBJ2-1, the V gene TRBV5-4; 11 bases map to TRBD1. Trimming cost V 5 bases and J 3 bases; bases outside gene matches: 7. Germline CDR1 is SGHNT and CDR2 is YYREEE (reference sequence). The CDR3 length is 16 residues. CDR3 DNA sequence: TGTGCCAGCAGAAGGACAGGGGGCGCAGTCTACAATGAGCAGTTCTTC. Translation gives CASRRTGGAVYNEQFF.

This clone appeared once. The genes are TRBV28 and TRBJ2-6, with D perhaps TRBD1 (6 bases). Trimming took off 6 bases at V and 0 bases at J, with 21 bases between the two ends. This CDR3 has 19 residues. CDR1 and CDR2 (germline): MDHEN, SYDVKM. CDR3 DNA: TGTGCCAGCAGCCACCTCCTGGGCAGGGGAAGCTCTGGGGCCAACGTCCTGACTTTC. The encoded protein is CASSHLLGRGSSGANVLTF.

This chain connects TRBV7-2 to TRBJ2-2; 12 positions agree with TRBD1. The J segment lost 7 bases and the V segment lost 5 bases, leaving 5 bases of the junction unmatched. The CDR3 has 15 residues. Germline V gives CDR1 SGHTA, CDR2 FQGNSA. The CDR3 DNA reads as TGTGCCAGCAGCCGGGGACAGGGGGCAGGCGGGGAGCTGTTTTTT. The encoded protein is CASSRGQGAGGELFF.

The J gene is TRBJ2-3, the V gene TRBV28; maybe TRBD1 (5 bases). CDR1 is MDHEN and CDR2 is SYDVKM in the germline V gene. This CDR3 region has 12 residues. V gave up 7 bases and J gave up 1 base, with 6 bases separating them. The CDR3 nucleotides are TGTGCCAGCAAGACAGGCACAGATACGCAGTATTTT. Translated: CASKTGTDTQYF.

This clone was found once. V usage is TRBV5-5 and J usage is TRBJ1-5; possibly TRBD1 for D (5 bases). The germline gives CDR1 SGHKS, CDR2 YYEKEE (reference sequence). Trimming took 0 bases from V and 5 from J, leaving 12 bases between them. This CDR3 is 15 amino acids long. The CDR3 coding sequence is TGTGCCAGCAGCTTGGGGGCAGGGTCGCATCAGCCCCAGCATTTT. Translated: CASSLGAGSHQPQHF.

This clone has just one count. The J gene is TRBJ2-1, the V gene TRBV29-1; D call uncertain. Looked up from germline, CDR1 is SQVTM and CDR2 is ANQGSEA. This CDR3 has 11 residues. With 7 bases removed from V and 12 bases from J, the gap between germline ends came to 16 bases. This CDR3 is CSADSPSGQFF. CDR3 in DNA: TGCAGCGCTGATAGCCCTTCGGGGCAGTTCTTC.

CDR3 amino acids: CASSGSSLPTNEKLFF. CDR3 sequence (DNA): TGTGCCAGCAGTGGTTCCAGTCTCCCAACTAATGAAAAACTGTTTTTT. This chain joins TRBV28 and TRBJ1-4; D ambiguous. V was pared by 5 bases and J by 0 bases, with 13 bases between. Looked up from germline, CDR1 is MDHEN and CDR2 is SYDVKM. The CDR3 covers 16 residues.

This clone was found once. The chain employs TRBV10-2 and TRBJ1-4; the D gene is possibly TRBD1 (5 bases). V lost 6 bases, J lost 0 bases, and 14 bases lay in between. From germline, CDR1 is WSHSY and CDR2 SAAADI. The CDR3 covers 16 residues. CDR3 bases: TGCGCCAGCAGACCACAGGACGTTGCAACTAATGAAAAACTGTTTTTT. Translated: CASRPQDVATNEKLFF.

The chain combines TRBV4-1 with TRBJ2-1; TRBD2 agrees at 8 bases. This CDR3 comprises 15 residues. Germline CDR1 and CDR2: MGHRA and YSYEKL. Germline trimming cut 4 bases from V and 0 bases from J; bases unmatched to any gene: 2. The CDR3 DNA sequence: TGCGCCAGCAGCCGCACTAGCGGCTCCTACAATGAGCAGTTCTTC. Translating it yields CASSRTSGSYNEQFF.

The CDR3 region is CASSLSAASYNEQFF. The CDR3 DNA sequence: TGCGCCAGCAGCCTGTCTGCGGCCTCCTACAATGAGCAGTTCTTC. The rearrangement links TRBV5-1 to TRBJ2-1; no definite D call. The CDR3 consists of 15 residues. Germline V gives CDR1 SGHRS, CDR2 YFSETQ. V dropped 4 bases and J dropped 0 bases, with 11 bases sitting between them.